This T cell receptor (delta chain) was recovered during a study of gamma-delta chains in newborns, infants, children. The overall study: Innate gammadelta T cells reportedly expand polyclonally right after birth, driven by microbial exposure, per the title.

In this sample, this clone is medium-sized. TCRdb applied CATT to the reads for clone calling. The table shows nearly 5,500 delta-chain clones, with 18% occurring only once. The TCR originated in a child who was a newborn, infant or young child, either healthy, febrile or measles-vaccinated (not recorded which). Sequencing was carried out using blood.

The CDR3 region has the DNA TGTGCTCTTGGGAAAATACCCGGGGATACAACACTCATCTTT. Protein sequence: CALGKIPGDTTLIF. The genes are TRDV1 and TRDJ1, with TRDD3 matching over 8 bases. From germline, CDR1 is TSWWSYY and CDR2 QGS. V gave up 5 bases and J gave up 10 bases; unmatched junction bases: 12. The CDR3 extends over 14 amino acids.